This TCR beta chain was recovered during a study of blood T cell repertoires in COVID-19. At the level of the study: The United States, Italy and Spain supplied acute and convalescent COVID-19 samples. PBMCs, B-cell-depleted T cells, or T cells provided the cDNA or gDNA that made up the material.

This clone was seen once. Per the original methods: Nucleated cell counts were estimated from reference gene primer amplification. Sequencing used immunoSEQ multiplex PCR; TCRdb keeps in-frame clones, though not all of them. That table is the source of V, J and clone size, and D and trimming were worked out from the DNA. The table has 470,000 or so clones, roughly 85% seen once. Germline lookup yields CDR1 SGHKS and CDR2 YYEKEE (reference sequence). This CDR3 is built from 17 residues. V lost 0 bases, J lost 1 base, and 14 bases lay in between. The age range of participants was about 18 to 95 years, with residence in some 25 US areas.

Source material: PBMCs or T cells enriched from blood (not recorded which). The receptor was derived from a woman aged 18-29 years with acute COVID-19. J is TRBJ1-3 and V is TRBV5-5; D not certain. CDR3 amino acids: CASSLALGDSSGNTIYF. As DNA, the CDR3 is TGTGCCAGCAGCTTGGCCCTCGGGGATAGTTCTGGAAACACCATATATTTT.